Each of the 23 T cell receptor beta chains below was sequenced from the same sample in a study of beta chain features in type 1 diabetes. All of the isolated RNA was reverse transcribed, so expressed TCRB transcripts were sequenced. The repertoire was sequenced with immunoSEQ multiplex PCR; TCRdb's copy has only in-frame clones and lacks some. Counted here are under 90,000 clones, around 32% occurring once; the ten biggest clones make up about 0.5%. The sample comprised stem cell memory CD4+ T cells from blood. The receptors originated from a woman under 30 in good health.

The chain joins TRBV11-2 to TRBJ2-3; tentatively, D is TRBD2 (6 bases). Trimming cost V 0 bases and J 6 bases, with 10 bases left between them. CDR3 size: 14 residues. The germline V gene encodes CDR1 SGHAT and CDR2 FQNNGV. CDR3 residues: CASSLDRAGDTQYF. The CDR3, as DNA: TGTGCCAGCAGCTTAGATAGGGCGGGGGATACGCAGTATTTT.

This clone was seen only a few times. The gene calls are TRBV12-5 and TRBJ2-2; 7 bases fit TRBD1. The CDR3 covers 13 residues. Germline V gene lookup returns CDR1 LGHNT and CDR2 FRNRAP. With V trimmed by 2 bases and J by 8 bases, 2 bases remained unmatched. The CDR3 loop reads CASGLTGDGELFF. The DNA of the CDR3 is TGTGCTAGTGGTTTGACAGGGGATGGGGAGCTGTTTTTT.

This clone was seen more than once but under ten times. The CDR3 loop reads CASSVGLTGGGSPSSYNEQFF. CDR3 DNA sequence: TGTGCCAGCAGCGTAGGTCTAACGGGAGGTGGCTCTCCCAGCTCCTACAATGAGCAGTTCTTC. The chain carries TRBV9 and TRBJ2-1; TRBD2 matches at 7 bases. The trim removed 0 bases at V and 0 bases at J, leaving 18 bases unmatched. From germline, CDR1 is SGDLS and CDR2 YYNGEE. The CDR3 covers 21 residues.

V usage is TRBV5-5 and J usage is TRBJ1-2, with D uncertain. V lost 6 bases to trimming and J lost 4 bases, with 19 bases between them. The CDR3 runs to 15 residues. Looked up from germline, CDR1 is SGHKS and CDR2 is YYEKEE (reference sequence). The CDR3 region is CASNDGGATFYGYTF. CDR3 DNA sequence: TGTGCCAGCAACGACGGCGGAGCGACCTTCTATGGCTACACCTTC.

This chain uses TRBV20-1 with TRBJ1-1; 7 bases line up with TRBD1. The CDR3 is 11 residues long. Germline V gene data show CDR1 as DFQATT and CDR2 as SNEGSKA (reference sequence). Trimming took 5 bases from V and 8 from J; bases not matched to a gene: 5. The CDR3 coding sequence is TGCAGTGCTCCGACAGGGCGGGAAGCTTTCTTT. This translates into CSAPTGREAFF.

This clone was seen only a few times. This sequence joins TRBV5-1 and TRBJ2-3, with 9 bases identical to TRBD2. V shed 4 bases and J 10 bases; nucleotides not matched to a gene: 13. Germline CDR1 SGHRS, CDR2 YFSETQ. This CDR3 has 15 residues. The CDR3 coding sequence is TGCGCCAGCAGCAAAATAGCGGGAGTCTTGGGGTCGCAGTATTTT. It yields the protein CASSKIAGVLGSQYF.

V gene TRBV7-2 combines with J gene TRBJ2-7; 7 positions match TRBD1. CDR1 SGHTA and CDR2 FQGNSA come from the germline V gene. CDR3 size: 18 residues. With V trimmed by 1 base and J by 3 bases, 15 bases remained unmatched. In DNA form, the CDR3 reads TGTGCCAGCAGCTTAGAAGCACCGGACGGGACAGTGCACTACGAGCAGTACTTC. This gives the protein CASSLEAPDGTVHYEQYF.

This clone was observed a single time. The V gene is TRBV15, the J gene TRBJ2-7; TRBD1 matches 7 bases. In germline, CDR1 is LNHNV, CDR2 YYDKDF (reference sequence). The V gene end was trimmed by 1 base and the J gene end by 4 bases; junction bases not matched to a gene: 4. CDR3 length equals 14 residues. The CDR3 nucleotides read TGTGCCACCAGCAGAGGAGACAGGGAGTACGAGCAGTACTTC. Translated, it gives CATSRGDREYEQYF.

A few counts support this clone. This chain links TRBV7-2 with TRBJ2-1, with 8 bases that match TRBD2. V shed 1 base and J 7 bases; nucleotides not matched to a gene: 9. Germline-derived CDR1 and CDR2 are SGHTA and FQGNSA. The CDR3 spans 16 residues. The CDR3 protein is CASSLGGTSNWNEQFF. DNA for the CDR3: TGTGCCAGCAGCTTAGGAGGGACTAGTAATTGGAATGAGCAGTTCTTC.

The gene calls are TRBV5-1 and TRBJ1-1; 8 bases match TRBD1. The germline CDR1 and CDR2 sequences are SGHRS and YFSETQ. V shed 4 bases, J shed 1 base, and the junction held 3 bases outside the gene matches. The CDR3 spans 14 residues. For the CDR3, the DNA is TGCGCCAGCAGCCCCGGGACAGGGAACACTGAAGCTTTCTTT. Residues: CASSPGTGNTEAFF.

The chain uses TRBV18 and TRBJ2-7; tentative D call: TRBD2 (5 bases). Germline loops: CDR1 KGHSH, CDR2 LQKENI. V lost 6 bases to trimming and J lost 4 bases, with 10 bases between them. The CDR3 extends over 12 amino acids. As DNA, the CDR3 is TGTGCCAGCTCCGACTACCTTTACGAGCAGTACTTC. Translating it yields CASSDYLYEQYF.

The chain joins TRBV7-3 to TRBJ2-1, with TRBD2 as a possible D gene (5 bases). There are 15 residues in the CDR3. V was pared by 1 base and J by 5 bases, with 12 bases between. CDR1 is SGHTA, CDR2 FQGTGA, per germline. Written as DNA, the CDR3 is TGTGCCAGCAGCTTAAGTCGGCGGGCACACAATGAGCAGTTCTTC. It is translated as CASSLSRRAHNEQFF.

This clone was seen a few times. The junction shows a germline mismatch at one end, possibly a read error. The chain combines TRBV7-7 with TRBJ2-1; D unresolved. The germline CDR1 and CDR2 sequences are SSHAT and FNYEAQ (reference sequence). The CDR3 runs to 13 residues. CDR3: CASSLESGNEQFF. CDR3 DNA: TGTGCTAGCAGCTTAGAGTCCGGCAATGAGCAGTTCTTC. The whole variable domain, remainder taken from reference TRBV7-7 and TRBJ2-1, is GAGVSQSPRYKVTKRGQDVTLRCDPISSHATLYWYQQALGQGPEFLTYFNYEAQPDKSGLPSDRFSAERPEGSISTLTIQRTEQRDSAMYRCASSLESGNEQFFGPGTRLTVL.

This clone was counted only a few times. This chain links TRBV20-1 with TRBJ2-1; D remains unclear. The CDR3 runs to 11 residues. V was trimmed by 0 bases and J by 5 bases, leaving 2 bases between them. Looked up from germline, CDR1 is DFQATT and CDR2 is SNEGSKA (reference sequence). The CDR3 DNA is TGCAGTGCTAGAGACAACAATGAGCAGTTCTTC. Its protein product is CSARDNNEQFF.

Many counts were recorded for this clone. The CDR3 region has the DNA TGTGCGGGAGGTCCCTGGGAGTACTTC. Its protein product is CAGGPWEYF. The chain links TRBV7-9 to TRBJ2-4, with D perhaps matching TRBD2 (6 bases). CDR1 and CDR2 (germline): SEHNR, FQNEAQ (reference sequence). The CDR3 runs 9 residues. The variable domain in full, completed from reference TRBV7-9 and TRBJ2-4, reads DTGVSQNPRHKITKRGQNVTFRCDPISEHNRLYWYRQTLGQGPEFLTYFQNEAQLEKSRLLSDRFSAERPKGSFSTLEIQRTEQGDSAMYLCAGGPWEYFGAGTRLSVL.

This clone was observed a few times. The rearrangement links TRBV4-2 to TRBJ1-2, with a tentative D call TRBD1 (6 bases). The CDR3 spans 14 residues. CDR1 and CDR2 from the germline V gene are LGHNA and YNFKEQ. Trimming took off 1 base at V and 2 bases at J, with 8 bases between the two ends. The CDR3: CASSQGTANYGYTF. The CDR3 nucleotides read TGTGCCAGCAGCCAAGGGACAGCAAACTATGGCTACACCTTC.

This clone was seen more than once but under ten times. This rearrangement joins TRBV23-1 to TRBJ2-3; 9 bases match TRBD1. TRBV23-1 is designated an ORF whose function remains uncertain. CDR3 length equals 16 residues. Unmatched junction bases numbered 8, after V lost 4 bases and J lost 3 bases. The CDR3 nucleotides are TGCGCCAGCAGTCGATTGCCGGGACAGGGAACAGATACGCAGTATTTT. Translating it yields CASSRLPGQGTDTQYF.

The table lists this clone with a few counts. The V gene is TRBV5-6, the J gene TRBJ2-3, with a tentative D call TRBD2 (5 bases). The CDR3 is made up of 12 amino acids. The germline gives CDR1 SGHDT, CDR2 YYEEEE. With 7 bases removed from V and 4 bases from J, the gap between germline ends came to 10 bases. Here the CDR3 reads CASGLRADTQYF. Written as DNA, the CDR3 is TGTGCCAGCGGTTTGAGGGCAGATACGCAGTATTTT.

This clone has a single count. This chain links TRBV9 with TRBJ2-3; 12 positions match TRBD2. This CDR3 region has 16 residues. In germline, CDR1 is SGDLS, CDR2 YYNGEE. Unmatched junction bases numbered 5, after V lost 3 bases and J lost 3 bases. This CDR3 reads CASSGGLAGRTDTQYF. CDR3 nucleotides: TGTGCCAGCAGCGGGGGACTAGCGGGTAGAACAGATACGCAGTATTTT.

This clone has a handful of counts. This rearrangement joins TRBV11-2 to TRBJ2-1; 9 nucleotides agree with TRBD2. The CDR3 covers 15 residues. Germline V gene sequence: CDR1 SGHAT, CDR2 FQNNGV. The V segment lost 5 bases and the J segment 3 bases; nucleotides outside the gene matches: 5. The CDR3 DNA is TGTGCCAGCAGCCCGACTAGCGGATTCTACAATGAGCAGTTCTTC. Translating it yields CASSPTSGFYNEQFF.

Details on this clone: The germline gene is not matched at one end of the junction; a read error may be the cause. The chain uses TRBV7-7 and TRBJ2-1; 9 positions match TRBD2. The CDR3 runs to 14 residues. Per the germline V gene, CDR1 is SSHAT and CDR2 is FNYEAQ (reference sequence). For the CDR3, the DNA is TGTGCTAGCAGCGACAGCGGGAGGAGAAATGAGCAGTTCTTC. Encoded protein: CASSDSGRRNEQFF.

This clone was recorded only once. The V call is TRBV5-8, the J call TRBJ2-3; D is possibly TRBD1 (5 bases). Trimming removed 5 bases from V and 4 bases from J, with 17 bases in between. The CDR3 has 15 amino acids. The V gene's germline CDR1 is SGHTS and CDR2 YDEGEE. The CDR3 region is CASSGDSLMSDTQYF. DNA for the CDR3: TGTGCCAGCAGTGGAGACAGTCTAATGTCAGATACGCAGTATTTT.

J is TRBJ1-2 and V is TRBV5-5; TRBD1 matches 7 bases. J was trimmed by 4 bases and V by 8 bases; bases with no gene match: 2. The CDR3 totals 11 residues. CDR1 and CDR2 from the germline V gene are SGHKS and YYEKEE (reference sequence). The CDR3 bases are TGTGCCAGTGGACAGGTCTATGGCTACACCTTC. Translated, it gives CASGQVYGYTF. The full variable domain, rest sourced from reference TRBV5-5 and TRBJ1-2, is DAGVTQSPTHLIKTRGQQVTLRCSPISGHKSVSWYQQVLGQGPQFIFQYYEKEERGRGNFPDRFSARQFPNYSSELNVNALLLGDSALYLCASGQVYGYTFGSGTRLTVV.